This T cell receptor (beta chain) was found in a study of cytomegalovirus exposure and HLA in healthy donors. This clone was counted once. What it recognizes is unknown. Whole-study findings and limits: Reports credit the classifier with highly specific, highly sensitive diagnosis of cytomegalovirus status.

Data came from immunoSEQ multiplex PCR; TCRdb stores just in-frame clones and leaves some out. The data show roughly 330,000 clones, with about 90% seen just once and more than 0.9% held by the top ten. This CDR3 has 15 residues. Germline loops: CDR1 MDHEN, CDR2 SYDVKM. V trimming: 1 base; J trimming: 8 bases; junction bases outside the gene matches: 5. Input material: PBMCs. This chain joins TRBV28 and TRBJ2-1; 10 bases line up with TRBD2. The receptor's source is a woman in her twenties or thirties in good health and CMV-seropositive. In nucleotides, the CDR3 is TGTGCCAGCAGTTTATCTAGCGGGGGATTGGATGAGCAGTTCTTC. Translating it yields CASSLSSGGLDEQFF.